This T cell receptor beta chain comes out of a study of control samples from healthy donors and cancer patients. The CDR3 runs 14 residues. Trimming at V came to 6 bases and at J to 8 bases, leaving 11 bases not matched to a gene. CDR1 and CDR2 from the germline V gene are SGHVS and FQNEAQ. The method was immunoSEQ multiplex PCR; TCRdb's version includes in-frame clones alone and lacks a portion of them. The sample has over 150,000 clones; approximately 93% are singletons. The source of this sequence is a man aged 35 to 55 in good health. The chain recombines TRBV7-8 with TRBJ1-1, with 8 nucleotides matching TRBD1. Specimen: blood. The CDR3: CASRQIPDRVEAFF. Written as DNA, the CDR3 is TGTGCCAGCAGACAAATCCCGGACAGGGTGGAAGCTTTCTTT.